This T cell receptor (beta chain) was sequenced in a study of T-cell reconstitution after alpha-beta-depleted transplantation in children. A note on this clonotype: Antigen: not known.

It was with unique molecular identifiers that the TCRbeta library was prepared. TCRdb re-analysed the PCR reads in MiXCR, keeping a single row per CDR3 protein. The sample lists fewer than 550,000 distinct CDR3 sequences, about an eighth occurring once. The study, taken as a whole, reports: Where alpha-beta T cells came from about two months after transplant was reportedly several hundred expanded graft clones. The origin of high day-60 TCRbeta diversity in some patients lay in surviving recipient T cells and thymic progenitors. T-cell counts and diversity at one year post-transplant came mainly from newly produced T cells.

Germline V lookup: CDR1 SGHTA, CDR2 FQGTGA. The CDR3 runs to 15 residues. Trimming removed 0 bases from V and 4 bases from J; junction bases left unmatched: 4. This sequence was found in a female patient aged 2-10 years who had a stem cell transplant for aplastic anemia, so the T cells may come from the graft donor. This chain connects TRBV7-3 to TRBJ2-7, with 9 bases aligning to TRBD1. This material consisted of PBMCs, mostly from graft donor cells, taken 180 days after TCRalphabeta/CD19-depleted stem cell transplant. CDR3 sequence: CASSLTGTGKYEQYF. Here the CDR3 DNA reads TGTGCCAGCAGCTTAACGGGGACAGGGAAGTACGAGCAGTACTTC.